This T cell receptor (beta chain) was identified in a study of tissue T cells after allogeneic stem cell transplantation. Libraries were prepared by immunoSEQ multiplex PCR; TCRdb keeps only in-frame clonotypes and omits some of them. Altogether around 10,000 clones are present, 35% to 40% being singletons, with the ten largest covering 1.8%. Time point denoted: mouse harvest day 7 after allogeneic transplant. Tail vein injection delivered 10^7 T-cell-depleted bone marrow cells and 10^6 splenic CD5+ T cells. Tissues came from B6→BALB/c major-mismatch GVHD mice at day 7 or 14. Study findings and constraints: Motif-based clustering found tissue-specific repertoire signatures shared across patients, though few clones were shared. Some tissue clones might be persisting host cells; their alloreactivity or antigen specificity was not determined.

There are a few counts of this clone. Its antigen is as yet unknown. Gene names follow the mouse nomenclature. The CDR3 goes on 1 residue after the read ends, and that part is filled in from the germline J gene. The CDR3 consists of 13 residues. Germline V gives CDR1 SGHND, CDR2 FRSKSL. Trimming stripped 7 bases from V and 1 base from J, with 9 bases between. This TCR came from a female BALB/c mouse given C57BL/6 T cells with graft-versus-host disease after an allogeneic hematopoietic cell transplant. The J gene is TRBJ2-4, the V gene TRBV15, with D perhaps given as TRBD1 or TRBD2 (5 bases each). The sample comprised skin. The CDR3 spells CASTPGGQNTLYF. CDR3 DNA (partial): TGTGCCAGCACACCGGGGGGTCAAAACACCTTGTAC.